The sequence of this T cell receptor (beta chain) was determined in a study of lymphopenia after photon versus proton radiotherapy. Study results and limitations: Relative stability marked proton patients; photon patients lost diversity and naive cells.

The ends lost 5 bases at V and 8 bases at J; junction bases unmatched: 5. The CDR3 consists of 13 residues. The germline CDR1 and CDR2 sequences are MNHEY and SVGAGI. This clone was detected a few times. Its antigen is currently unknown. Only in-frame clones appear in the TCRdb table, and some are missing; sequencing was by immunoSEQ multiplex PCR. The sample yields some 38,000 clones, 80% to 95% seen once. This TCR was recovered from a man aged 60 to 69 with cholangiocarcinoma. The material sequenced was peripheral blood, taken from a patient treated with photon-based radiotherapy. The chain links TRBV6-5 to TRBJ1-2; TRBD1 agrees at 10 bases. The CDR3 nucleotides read TGTGCCAGCAGTGAGGACAGGGGGAGCGGCTACACCTTC. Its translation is CASSEDRGSGYTF.